This paragraph covers one T cell receptor (beta chain) sequence. Its antigen is as yet unknown. Germline CDR1 SGHRS, CDR2 YFSETQ. This CDR3 contains 16 residues. The ends were cut back, 4 bases at V and 2 bases at J, with 17 bases in the middle. The record originates from a study of cytomegalovirus exposure and HLA in healthy donors. Study-wide findings and caveats: Researchers reported in a later analysis that common viral pathogens appeared linked to several top clusters. Most TCR sequences were seen very rarely across donors, but some public TCRs occurred in many. For most subjects, TCR beta sequences were reported to predict HLA-A and HLA-B alleles with accuracy.

PCR employed 60 Vbeta and 13 Jbeta primers. Sequenced by immunoSEQ multiplex PCR; TCRdb stores in-frame clones only, minus some. The repertoire consists of approximately 70,000 clones, with 65% to 75% occurring once and the leading ten covering over 8.5%. This chain joins TRBV5-1 and TRBJ2-3; possibly TRBD1 for D (6 bases). Sequencing was done on a sample of PBMCs. This clonotype originated in an older woman in good health and CMV-seropositive. DNA for the CDR3: TGCGCCAGCAGCACCGGGACACTGGCTGCCACAGATACGCAGTATTTT. It yields the protein CASSTGTLAATDTQYF.